The clone carrying this T cell receptor beta chain appeared a few times. This record comes from a study of beta chain features in type 1 diabetes. The study reverse transcribed the entire isolated RNA, so it sequenced expressed TCRB transcripts. TCRdb's table, derived via immunoSEQ multiplex PCR, lists solely in-frame clones and lacks some. The table has around 170,000 clones, approximately 9.1% seen once. This CDR3 comprises 14 residues. CDR1 and CDR2 (germline): MGHDK, SYGVNS. The ends lost 3 bases at V and 5 bases at J; junction bases unmatched: 6. The chain couples TRBV25-1 to TRBJ1-1, with 7 bases lining up with TRBD1. The sequence came from a woman under 30 in good health. Source material: central memory CD4+ T cells from blood. The CDR3 loop reads CASSEGQRRTEAFF. CDR3 DNA: TGTGCCAGCAGTGAGGGACAGCGGAGGACTGAAGCTTTCTTT.